This entry lists 5 T cell receptor beta chains sequenced from one sample in a study of OX40 agonist ivuxolimab in advanced cancers. Clones were read by immunoSEQ multiplex PCR, and TCRdb kept only the in-frame ones, dropping some. The data contain 70,000 to 100,000 clones, 70% to 90% of them singletons. Sequenced here: CD4+ or CD8+ T cells sorted from blood, sampled in a trial of the OX40 agonist ivuxolimab. Receptor source: an adult with an advanced solid tumor such as melanoma, head and neck, liver or kidney cancer.

J is TRBJ2-7 and V is TRBV5-1, with D perhaps TRBD2 (6 bases). V was shortened by 1 base and J by 3 bases, with 14 bases between the two germline ends. The germline gives CDR1 SGHRS, CDR2 YFSETQ. CDR3 length: 15 residues. CDR3 region: CASSLLGGTNYEQYF. CDR3 DNA: TGCGCCAGCAGCTTGTTAGGCGGGACGAACTACGAGCAGTACTTC.

The gene calls are TRBV30 and TRBJ1-1; possibly TRBD1 for D (6 bases). The V gene lost 1 base and the J gene lost 1 base, with 13 bases spanning the gap. The CDR3 runs to 15 residues. Germline V gives CDR1 GTSNPN, CDR2 SVGIG (reference sequence). The CDR3 sequence is CAWSGMGQWNTEAFF. CDR3 nucleotide sequence: TGTGCCTGGAGTGGTATGGGACAATGGAACACTGAAGCTTTCTTT.

V and J are TRBV9 and TRBJ1-1, with a tentative D call TRBD1 (5 bases). V was trimmed by 3 bases and J by 1 base, leaving 16 bases between them. CDR1 and CDR2 (germline): SGDLS, YYNGEE. This CDR3 is built from 16 residues. The CDR3 region is CASSASPWGENTEAFF. CDR3 sequence (DNA): TGTGCCAGCAGCGCATCGCCGTGGGGGGAGAACACTGAAGCTTTCTTT.

The chain employs TRBV27 and TRBJ2-3; D gene ambiguous. V gave up 2 bases and J gave up 3 bases, with 21 bases separating them. Per the germline V gene, CDR1 is MNHEY and CDR2 is SMNVEV (reference sequence). The length of the CDR3 is 18 residues. CDR3 loop: CASSLHTPGLGSTDTQYF. For the CDR3, the DNA is TGTGCCAGCAGTTTACACACCCCCGGGTTGGGGTCGACAGATACGCAGTATTTT.

This chain connects TRBV11-2 to TRBJ1-2, with D uncertain. This CDR3 is built from 13 residues. The germline gives CDR1 SGHAT, CDR2 FQNNGV. V shed 5 bases and J shed 3 bases, with 10 bases lying between them. The CDR3 here is CASSLDGYYGYTF. In DNA, the CDR3 is TGTGCCAGCAGCCTGGACGGATACTATGGCTACACCTTC.